This T cell receptor beta chain comes out of a study of T cells after yellow fever vaccination. Via MiXCR, TCRdb re-called the 5' RACE reads, giving one row per CDR3 protein. The repertoire has 300,000 to 450,000 distinct CDR3 sequences, around 8.1% of them found once; the top ten carry approximately 15%. The CDR3 has 14 residues. With 2 bases removed from V and 0 bases from J, the gap between germline ends came to 8 bases. Germline V gene lookup returns CDR1 SNHLY and CDR2 FYNNEI. The sequence came from a young man who received the YFV17D yellow fever vaccine. The genes are TRBV2 and TRBJ2-7; the D is unclear. This sample comprised PBMCs, obtained more than 35 days after the first yellow fever vaccination. The CDR3 nucleotides read TGTGCCAGCAGTGAAAGTAGGGACTCCTACGAGCAGTACGTC. Residues: CASSESRDSYEQYV.